Listed here are 10 T cell receptor beta chains from one sample, sequenced in a study of blood T cell repertoires in COVID-19. Profiling relied on immunoSEQ multiplex PCR, and the TCRdb table lists in-frame clones only, not all of them. This table holds a few hundred thousand clones, 88% found once. The specimen was PBMCs or T cells enriched from blood (not recorded which). The receptors derive from a woman younger than 30 who had recovered from COVID-19.

This chain uses TRBV5-6 with TRBJ1-1; possibly TRBD1 for D (5 bases). The CDR3 contains 13 residues. V was pared by 4 bases and J by 6 bases, with 13 bases between. Germline assignment: CDR1 SGHDT and CDR2 YYEEEE. CDR3 sequence reads: CASSGGGGSEAFF. As DNA, the CDR3 is TGTGCCAGCAGCGGGGGTGGAGGGTCTGAAGCTTTCTTT.

This chain joins TRBV11-3 and TRBJ2-4; 14 bases align to TRBD2. The CDR3 has 17 residues. Germline trimming cut 1 base from V and 6 bases from J; bases unmatched to any gene: 5. Germline CDR1 and CDR2: SGHNT and YENEEA. CDR3: CASSLVGTSGGRNIQYF. For the CDR3, the DNA is TGTGCCAGCAGCTTAGTGGGGACTAGCGGGGGTAGAAACATTCAGTACTTC. The complete variable domain, with remaining parts taken from reference TRBV11-3 and TRBJ2-4, reads EAGVVQSPRYKIIEKKQPVAFWCNPISGHNTLYWYLQNLGQGPELLIRYENEEAVDDSQLPKDRFSAERLKGVDSTLKIQPAELGDSAVYLCASSLVGTSGGRNIQYFGAGTRLSVL.

This chain joins TRBV15 and TRBJ2-1; 11 nucleotides align to TRBD1. The CDR3 covers 15 residues. After removal of 8 bases from V and 8 bases from J, the junction contained 11 bases not matched to a gene. Germline loops: CDR1 LNHNV, CDR2 YYDKDF (reference sequence). The CDR3: CATGPGQGAPDEQFF. In DNA form, the CDR3 reads TGTGCCACCGGGCCTGGACAGGGGGCTCCGGATGAGCAGTTCTTC.

This chain joins TRBV29-1 and TRBJ2-3; 11 bases agree with TRBD1. Losses at the gene ends were 5 bases for V and 9 bases for J; bases not matched to a gene: 10. The CDR3 extends over 14 amino acids. From germline, CDR1 is SQVTM and CDR2 ANQGSEA. CDR3 in amino acids: CSVLGQGAVGTQYF. In DNA, the CDR3 is TGCAGCGTTTTAGGACAGGGGGCGGTTGGAACGCAGTATTTT.

This chain connects TRBV30 to TRBJ1-2; no definite D call. The length of the CDR3 is 13 residues. V lost 4 bases, J lost 5 bases, and 14 bases lay in between. CDR1 and CDR2 from the germline V gene are GTSNPN and SVGIG (reference sequence). CDR3 region: CAWTPGWGYGYTF. The DNA of the CDR3 is TGTGCCTGGACACCGGGGTGGGGTTATGGCTACACCTTC.

The rearrangement links TRBV4-1 to TRBJ1-3; D uncertain. The V end was cut by 0 bases, the J end by 3 bases, with 12 bases between. CDR3 size: 16 residues. Germline V gene data show CDR1 as MGHRA and CDR2 as YSYEKL. CDR3 in amino acids: CASSQDGQVGGNTIYF. CDR3 coding DNA: TGCGCCAGCAGCCAAGATGGGCAGGTTGGTGGAAACACCATATATTTT.

The chain combines TRBV5-4 with TRBJ1-2; possible D gene TRBD1, 5 bases. V gave up 1 base and J gave up 5 bases, with 15 bases separating them. There are 15 residues in the CDR3. The germline V gene has CDR1 SGHNT and CDR2 YYREEE (reference sequence). The CDR3 spells CASSLLGGEGYGYTF. CDR3 nucleotides: TGTGCCAGCAGCTTGCTTGGAGGGGAAGGGTATGGCTACACCTTC. The whole variable domain, remainder taken from reference TRBV5-4 and TRBJ1-2, is ETGVTQSPTHLIKTRGQQVTLRCSSQSGHNTVSWYQQALGQGPQFIFQYYREEENGRGNFPPRFSGLQFPNYSSELNVNALELDDSALYLCASSLLGGEGYGYTFGSGTRLTVV.

V and J are TRBV18 and TRBJ2-4; 11 nucleotides align to TRBD2. The CDR3 covers 19 residues. Germline-derived CDR1 and CDR2 are KGHSH and LQKENI. V shed 3 bases, J shed 2 bases, and the junction held 12 bases outside the gene matches. For the CDR3, the DNA is TGTGCCAGCTCACCCCAGGCTAGCGGGGGGCCAACACCCAAAAACATTCAGTACTTC. Amino acids: CASSPQASGGPTPKNIQYF.

The genes are TRBV6-2 or TRBV6-3 and TRBJ2-3; TRBD2 matches at 9 bases. V was clipped by 6 bases and J by 4 bases; unmatched bases: 14. This CDR3 has 17 residues. From germline, CDR1 is MNHEY and CDR2 SVGEGT. CDR3 loop: CASSLEGLAGNPDTQYF. For the CDR3, the DNA is TGTGCCAGCAGCCTGGAAGGGCTAGCGGGGAACCCAGATACGCAGTATTTT.

This clone came up once. The J gene is TRBJ2-3, the V gene TRBV6-5; the match to TRBD2 covers 13 bases. J gave up 3 bases and V 7 bases, and 4 bases lay outside the gene matches. The germline CDR1 and CDR2 sequences are MNHEY and SVGAGI. The CDR3 contains 15 residues. The CDR3 spells CASTRLAGGTDTQYF. CDR3 DNA: TGTGCCAGCACCAGACTAGCGGGGGGTACAGATACGCAGTATTTT.